Given below is one T cell receptor (beta chain) in context. This clone's antigen is unknown. Base qualities are not recorded, but no much larger clone differs from it by a single base. V is reduced by 6 bases and J by 0 bases, leaving a spacing of 12 bases between them. The CDR3 contains 15 residues, cysteine and phenylalanine counted. Only the CDR3 portion is preserved as DNA: 45 bases, with reading frame beginning at the first base. CDR1 and CDR2 were assigned from the germline V gene (reference sequence) as LNHDA and SQIVND. The sample's time point label is to be understood as: at surgical resection after neoadjuvant nivolumab +/- ipilimumab. Samples were obtained from the phase 2 randomized NEOSTAR trial, in which neoadjuvant nivolumab or nivolumab plus ipilimumab followed by surgery was tested in operable NSCLC. Library preparation was by the immunoSEQ multiplex PCR assay. The study's own analysis went as follows. Repertoires were summarized by richness and clonality, and significantly expanded and contracted clones were identified between pre- and post-therapy samples. In its TCRdb copy, this immuneACCESS table keeps in-frame sequences only and misses some clones. Where compared with another copy, unresolved V genes explain less than half of these, and the others have no known cause. V, J and clone size are taken as reported in that table, and D and trimming were inferred from the DNA itself. For this sample the table gives about 7,000 clones, of which approximately 88% were detected only once. The top ten hold 4.9% of the sample.

The data were obtained in a study of neoadjuvant nivolumab and ipilimumab in lung cancer (dated by TCRdb to about 2020). About the study as a whole: In the NEOSTAR trial, nivolumab was administered intravenously at 3 mg/kg on days 1, 15 and 29, and the combination arm also received ipilimumab 1 mg/kg on day 1 only. The primary trial endpoint was the major pathologic response (MPR) rate in the intention-to-treat population in each study arm. Of the approximately 43 patients with operable NSCLC treated in the trial, some 23 were randomized to nivolumab monotherapy and some 21 to nivolumab plus ipilimumab. TCR repertoires in pretherapy (baseline) peripheral blood were compared with TCR repertoires in tumors resected at surgery after neoadjuvant immune checkpoint blockade. Matched pretherapy and resected tumor pairs were analyzed for seven patients, of whom four received nivolumab and three received nivolumab plus ipilimumab.

Broader findings and caveats from the paper: Pretherapy blood TCR richness correlated positively with richness in tumors resected after neoadjuvant therapy (Spearman R of about 0.81). Greater TCR richness and clonality were observed in resected tumors than in tumor-adjacent uninvolved lung, and increases were observed in more dual-therapy-treated tumors. From pretherapy to surgery, increases in tumor T-cell richness and clonality were observed in three of three dual-therapy tumors but in only two of four nivolumab-treated tumors. No significant correlation was found between TCR clonality and pathologic tumor regression, and only one major-pathologic-response sample was available for the clonality analysis. A small number of samples was subjected to TCR sequencing.

This sequence uses TRBV19 and TRBJ2-1; the D gene is perhaps TRBD1, from 6 matching bases. The input for sequencing was tumor tissue, taken after neoadjuvant nivolumab, alone or with ipilimumab, at or shortly before surgery. This receptor was obtained from an adult with non-small cell lung cancer. The CDR3 here reads CASSQQGSSYNEQFF. The bases are TGTGCCAGTAGCCAACAGGGAAGCTCCTACAATGAGCAGTTCTTC.